A single T cell receptor (beta chain) is shown here with its context. This entry is derived from a study of blood T cell repertoires in COVID-19. Study in general: There were acute and convalescent COVID-19 samples, and they came from the United States, Italy and Spain. The analysed material was cDNA or gDNA that came from T cells, B-cell-depleted T cells, or PBMCs.

Methods used by the authors: Amplified reference gene primers provided the basis for estimating nucleated cell counts. Using immunoSEQ multiplex PCR, the repertoire was profiled, and TCRdb retains in-frame clones only, with some absent. V and J calls and clone size follow that table, whereas D and trimming were derived from the DNA. The sample has under 300,000 clones, roughly 86% seen once; the top ten hold 3.6%. This CDR3 is built from 15 residues. V gave up 5 bases and J gave up 5 bases, with 16 bases separating them. In germline, CDR1 is MDHEN, CDR2 SYDVKM. The chain links TRBV28 to TRBJ1-5, with D unclear. The clonotype was recovered from a man between 18 and 35 years old with active or convalescent COVID-19. Sequencing was done on a sample of peripheral blood. In nucleotides, the CDR3 is TGTGCCAGCAGTACCGATCTGACAAACTATCAGCCCCAGCATTTT. It yields the protein CASSTDLTNYQPQHF.